This T cell receptor beta chain was recorded in a study of T-cell memory formation after mild COVID-19. The 5'RACE method, run with constant-segment primers, produced TCR alpha and TCR beta cDNA libraries (carrying sample barcodes and UMIs). TCRdb redid the calling of the 5' RACE reads with MiXCR, one entry per CDR3 protein. The table lists some 150,000 distinct CDR3 sequences, 6% of them singletons. The CDR3 is 14 amino acids. V lost 5 bases and J 4 bases, leaving 15 bases between the germline ends. Germline CDR1 and CDR2: SGHNT and YYREEE (reference sequence). The sample taken for sequencing was PBMCs or a T cell subset sorted from them (not recorded which). The gene calls are TRBV5-4 and TRBJ1-2; D is uncertain. This sequence was found in an adult woman who had mild COVID-19 (a few samples of this study predate the infection). Cell type and time point are not known. The CDR3 sequence is CASSPGPVPYGYTF. CDR3 nucleotides: TGTGCCAGCAGTCCCGGACCCGTCCCCTATGGCTACACCTTC.